The clone carrying this T cell receptor (beta chain) has only a few counts. TCRdb re-called the RT-PCR reads with MiXCR, one entry per CDR3 protein. The sample lists about 680,000 distinct CDR3 sequences; 11% to 15% were seen once. Looked up from germline, CDR1 is SEHNR and CDR2 is FQNEAQ (reference sequence). V was pared by 1 base and J by 3 bases, with 4 bases of the junction left unmatched. The length of the CDR3 is 15 residues. This chain links TRBV7-9 with TRBJ1-2; 8 nucleotides align to TRBD1. Specimen: memory CD4+ T cells from blood. This TCR derives from a female donor in good health, serving as a healthy control. CDR3 region: CASSLVQGADYGYTF. The CDR3, as DNA: TGTGCCAGCAGCTTAGTCCAGGGGGCGGACTATGGCTACACCTTC.